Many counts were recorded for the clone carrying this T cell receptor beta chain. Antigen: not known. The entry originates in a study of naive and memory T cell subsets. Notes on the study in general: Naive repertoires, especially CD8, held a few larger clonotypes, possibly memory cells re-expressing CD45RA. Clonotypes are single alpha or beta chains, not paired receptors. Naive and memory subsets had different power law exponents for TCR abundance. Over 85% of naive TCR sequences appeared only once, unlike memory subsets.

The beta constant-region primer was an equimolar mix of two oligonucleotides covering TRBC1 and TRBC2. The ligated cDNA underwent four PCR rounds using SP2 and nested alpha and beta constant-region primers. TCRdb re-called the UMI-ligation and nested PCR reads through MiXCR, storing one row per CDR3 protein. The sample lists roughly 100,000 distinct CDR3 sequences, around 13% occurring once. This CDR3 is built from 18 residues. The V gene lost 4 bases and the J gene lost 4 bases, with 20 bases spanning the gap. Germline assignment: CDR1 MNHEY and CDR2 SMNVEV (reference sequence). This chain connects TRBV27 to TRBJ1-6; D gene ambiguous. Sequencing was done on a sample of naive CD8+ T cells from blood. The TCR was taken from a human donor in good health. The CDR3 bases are TGTGCCAGCAGTTCCCACCCCCGAATCGGGAATTATAATTCACCCCTCCACTTT. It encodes CASSSHPRIGNYNSPLHF.